This section outlines one T cell receptor (beta chain) sequence together with its context. The CDR3 loop spans 12 amino acids. Per the germline V gene, CDR1 is SGHDT and CDR2 is YYEEEE. With 8 bases removed from V and 7 bases from J, the gap between germline ends came to 14 bases. The sample comes from a study of blood T cell repertoires in COVID-19. A Seattle source enrolled patients during active infection and followed them longitudinally. Only in-frame clones appear in the TCRdb table, and some are missing; sequencing was by immunoSEQ multiplex PCR. Here the sample spans 270,000 or so clones, nearly 90% being singletons.

The chain recombines TRBV5-6 with TRBJ2-3; D gene unclear. Sequencing used peripheral blood. The sequence came from a woman aged 60-70 years with COVID-19, enrolled during active disease. The DNA for the CDR3 is TGTGCCAGGTGGGTAGCCTTCTATACGCAGTATTTT. This encodes CARWVAFYTQYF.